This T cell receptor (beta chain) originates from a study of cytomegalovirus exposure and HLA in healthy donors. It was with 60 Vbeta and 13 Jbeta primers that the PCR ran. Sequencing was performed with immunoSEQ multiplex PCR; in TCRdb, only in-frame clones are kept and a portion is missing. The sample includes about 77,000 clones, about four fifths of them seen just once. Each of the donors was a healthy bone marrow donor. The sequencing sample was made of PBMCs. The sequence came from a man in his forties or fifties in good health and CMV-seronegative.

CDR3 DNA sequence: TGTGCCAGCAGCAGACAGACAGGGGCCCCAAATGAAGCTTTCTTT. Amino acids: CASSRQTGAPNEAFF. The J gene is TRBJ1-1, the V gene TRBV7-2, with TRBD1 identical over 8 bases. This CDR3 comprises 15 residues. CDR1 SGHTA and CDR2 FQGNSA come from the germline V gene. The V and J ends lost 5 bases and 7 bases, in that order; junction bases with no gene match: 12.